This TCR beta chain was observed in a study of T cell changes during pregnancy in multiple sclerosis. J lost 5 bases, V lost 1 base, and 11 bases had no gene match. This CDR3 has 17 residues. The germline V gene has CDR1 LNHNV and CDR2 YYDKDF (reference sequence). Using immunoSEQ multiplex PCR, the repertoire was profiled, and TCRdb retains in-frame clones only, with some absent. The data contain about 60,000 clones, about 89% of them singletons. The source was CD4+ T cells from peripheral blood mononuclear cells, collected after pregnancy. The rearrangement uses TRBV15 and TRBJ1-1; 9 bases match TRBD1. This TCR was recovered from a female donor in good health, enrolled as a control in a pregnancy study. The CDR3 loop is CATSRGTGAKRVTEAFF. The CDR3 DNA reads as TGTGCCACCAGCAGAGGGACAGGGGCCAAGCGTGTAACTGAAGCTTTCTTT. Full variable domain (rest looked up from reference TRBV15 and TRBJ1-1): DAMVIQNPRYQVTQFGKPVTLSCSQTLNHNVMYWYQQKSSQAPKLLFHYYDKDFNNEADTPDNFQSRRPNTSFCFLDIRSPGLGDTAMYLCATSRGTGAKRVTEAFFGQGTRLTVV.